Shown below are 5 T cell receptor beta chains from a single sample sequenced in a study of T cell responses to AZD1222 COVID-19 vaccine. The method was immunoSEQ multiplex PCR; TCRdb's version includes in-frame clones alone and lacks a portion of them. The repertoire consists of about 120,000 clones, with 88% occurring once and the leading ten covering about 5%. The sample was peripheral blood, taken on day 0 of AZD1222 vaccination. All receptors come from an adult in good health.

Written as DNA, the CDR3 is TGTGCCAGCAGCCCCCGCGCTCGAGGCACTGAAGCTTTCTTT. Its translation: CASSPRARGTEAFF. J is TRBJ1-1 and V is TRBV3-1 (or the pseudogene TRBV3-2), with unresolved D. Germline V gene data show CDR1 as LGHDT and CDR2 as YNNKEL (reference sequence). V lost 4 bases and J lost 4, with 13 bases in between. The CDR3 runs 14 residues.

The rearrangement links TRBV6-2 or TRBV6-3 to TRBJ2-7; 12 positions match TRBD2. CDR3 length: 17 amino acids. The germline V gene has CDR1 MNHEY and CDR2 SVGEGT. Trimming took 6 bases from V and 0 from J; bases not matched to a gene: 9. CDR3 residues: CASSRGGTSGYSYEQYF. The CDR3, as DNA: TGTGCCAGCAGCCGCGGCGGGACTAGCGGGTACTCCTACGAGCAGTACTTC.

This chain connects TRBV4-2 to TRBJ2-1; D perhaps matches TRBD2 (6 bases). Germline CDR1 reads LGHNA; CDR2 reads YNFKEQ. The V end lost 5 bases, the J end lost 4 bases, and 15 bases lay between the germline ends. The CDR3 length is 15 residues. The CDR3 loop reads CASSGVRAGYNEQFF. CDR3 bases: TGTGCCAGCAGCGGGGTACGGGCGGGATACAATGAGCAGTTCTTC.

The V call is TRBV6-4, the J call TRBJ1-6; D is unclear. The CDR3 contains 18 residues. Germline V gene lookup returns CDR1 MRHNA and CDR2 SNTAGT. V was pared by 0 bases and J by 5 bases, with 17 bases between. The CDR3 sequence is CASSDSGDTQGNNSPLHF. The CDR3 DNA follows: TGTGCCAGCAGTGACTCGGGAGACACCCAAGGAAATAATTCACCCCTCCACTTT.

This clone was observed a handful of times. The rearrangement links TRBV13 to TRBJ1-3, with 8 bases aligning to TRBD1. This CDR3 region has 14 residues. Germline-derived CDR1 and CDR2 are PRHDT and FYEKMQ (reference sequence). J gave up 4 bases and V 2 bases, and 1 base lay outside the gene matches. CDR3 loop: CASSLRTGGNTIYF. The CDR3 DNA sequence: TGTGCCAGCAGCTTACGGACAGGGGGAAACACCATATATTTT.